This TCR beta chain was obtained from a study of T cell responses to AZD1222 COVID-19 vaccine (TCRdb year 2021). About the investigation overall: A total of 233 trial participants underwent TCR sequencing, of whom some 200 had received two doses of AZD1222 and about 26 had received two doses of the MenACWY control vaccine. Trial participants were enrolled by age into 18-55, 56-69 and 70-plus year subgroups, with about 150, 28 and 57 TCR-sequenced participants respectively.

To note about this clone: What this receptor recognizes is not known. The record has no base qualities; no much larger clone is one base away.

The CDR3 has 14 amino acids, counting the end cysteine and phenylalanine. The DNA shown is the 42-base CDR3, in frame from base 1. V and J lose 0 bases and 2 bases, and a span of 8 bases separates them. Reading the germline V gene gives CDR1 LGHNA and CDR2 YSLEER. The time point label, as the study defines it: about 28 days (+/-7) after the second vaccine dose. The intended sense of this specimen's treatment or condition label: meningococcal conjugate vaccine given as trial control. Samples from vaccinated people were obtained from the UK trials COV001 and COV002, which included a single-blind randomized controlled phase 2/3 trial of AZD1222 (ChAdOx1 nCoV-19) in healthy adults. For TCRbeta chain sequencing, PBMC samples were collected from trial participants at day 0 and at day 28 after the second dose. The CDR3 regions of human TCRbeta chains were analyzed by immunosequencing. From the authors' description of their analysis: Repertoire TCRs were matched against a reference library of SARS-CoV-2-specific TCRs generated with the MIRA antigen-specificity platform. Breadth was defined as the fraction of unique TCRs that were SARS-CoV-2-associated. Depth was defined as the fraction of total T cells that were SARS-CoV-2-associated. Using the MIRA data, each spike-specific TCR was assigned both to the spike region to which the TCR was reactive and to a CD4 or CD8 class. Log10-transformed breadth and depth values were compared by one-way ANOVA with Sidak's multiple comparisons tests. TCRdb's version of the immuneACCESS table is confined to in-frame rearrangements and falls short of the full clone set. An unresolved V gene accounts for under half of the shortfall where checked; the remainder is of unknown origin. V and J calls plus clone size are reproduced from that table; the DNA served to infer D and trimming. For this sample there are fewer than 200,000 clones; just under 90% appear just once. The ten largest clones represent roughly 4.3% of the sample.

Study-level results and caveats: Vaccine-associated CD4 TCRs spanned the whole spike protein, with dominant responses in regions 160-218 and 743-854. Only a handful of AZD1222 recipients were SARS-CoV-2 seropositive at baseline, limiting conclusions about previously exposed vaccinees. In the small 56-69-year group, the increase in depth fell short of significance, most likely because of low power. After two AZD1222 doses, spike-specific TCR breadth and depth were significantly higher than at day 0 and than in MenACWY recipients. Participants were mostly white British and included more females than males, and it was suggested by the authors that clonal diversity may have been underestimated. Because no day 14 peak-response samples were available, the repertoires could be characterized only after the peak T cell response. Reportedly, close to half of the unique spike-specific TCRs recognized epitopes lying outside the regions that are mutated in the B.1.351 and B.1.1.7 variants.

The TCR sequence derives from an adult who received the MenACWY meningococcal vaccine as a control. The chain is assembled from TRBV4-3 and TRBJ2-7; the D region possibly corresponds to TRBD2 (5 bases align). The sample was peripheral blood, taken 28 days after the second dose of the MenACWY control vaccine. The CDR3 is CASSQDPGAYEQYF. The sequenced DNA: TGCGCCAGCAGCCAAGATCCCGGGGCCTACGAGCAGTACTTC.